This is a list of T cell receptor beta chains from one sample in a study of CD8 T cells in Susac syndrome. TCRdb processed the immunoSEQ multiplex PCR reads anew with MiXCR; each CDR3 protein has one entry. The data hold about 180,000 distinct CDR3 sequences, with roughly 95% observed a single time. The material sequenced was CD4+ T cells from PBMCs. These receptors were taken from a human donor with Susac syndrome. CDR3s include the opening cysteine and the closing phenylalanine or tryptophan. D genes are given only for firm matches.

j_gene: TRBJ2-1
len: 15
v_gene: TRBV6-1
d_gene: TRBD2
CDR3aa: CASSEVASGRNEQFF
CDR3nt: TGTGCCAGCAGTGAAGTGGCTAGCGGGAGAAATGAGCAGTTCTTC

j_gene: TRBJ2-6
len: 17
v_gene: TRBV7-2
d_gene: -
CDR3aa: CASSLGITASGANVLTF
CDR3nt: TGTGCCAGCAGCTTAGGTATCACCGCCTCGGGGGCCAACGTCCTGACTTTC

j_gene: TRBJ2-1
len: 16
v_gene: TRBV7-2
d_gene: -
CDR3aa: CASSPRPGSSYNEQFF
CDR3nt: TGTGCCAGCAGCCCCCGTCCCGGCAGCTCCTACAATGAGCAGTTCTTC

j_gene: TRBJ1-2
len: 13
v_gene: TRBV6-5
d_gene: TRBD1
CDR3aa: CASRRDSSYGYTF
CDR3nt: TGTGCCAGCCGTAGGGACAGTTCTTATGGCTACACCTTC

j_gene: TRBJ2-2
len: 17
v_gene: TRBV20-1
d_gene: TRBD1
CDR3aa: CSAPQGSGTGNTGELFF
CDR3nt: TGCAGTGCTCCCCAAGGATCCGGGACAGGGAACACCGGGGAGCTGTTTTTT

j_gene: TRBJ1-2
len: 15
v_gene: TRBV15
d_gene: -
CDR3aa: CATSDPNHSLYGYTF
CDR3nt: TGTGCCACCAGCGACCCGAACCACTCACTATATGGCTACACCTTC

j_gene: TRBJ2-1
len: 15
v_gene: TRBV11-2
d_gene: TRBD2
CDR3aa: CASSPGLAGRGEQFF
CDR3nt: TGTGCCAGCAGCCCCGGACTAGCGGGCCGGGGTGAGCAGTTCTTC

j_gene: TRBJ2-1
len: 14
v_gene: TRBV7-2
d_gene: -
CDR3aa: CASSAHRRFDEQFF
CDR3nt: TGTGCCAGCAGCGCCCACAGAAGGTTTGATGAGCAGTTCTTC

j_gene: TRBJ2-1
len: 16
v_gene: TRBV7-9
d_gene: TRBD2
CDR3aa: CALVQEVAGAYNEQFF
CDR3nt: TGTGCCTTAGTCCAGGAAGTAGCGGGGGCCTACAATGAGCAGTTCTTC

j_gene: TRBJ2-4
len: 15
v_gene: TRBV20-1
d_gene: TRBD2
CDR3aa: CSASPLAGVRDIQYF
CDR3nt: TGCAGTGCTTCTCCACTAGCGGGAGTGAGGGACATTCAGTACTTC